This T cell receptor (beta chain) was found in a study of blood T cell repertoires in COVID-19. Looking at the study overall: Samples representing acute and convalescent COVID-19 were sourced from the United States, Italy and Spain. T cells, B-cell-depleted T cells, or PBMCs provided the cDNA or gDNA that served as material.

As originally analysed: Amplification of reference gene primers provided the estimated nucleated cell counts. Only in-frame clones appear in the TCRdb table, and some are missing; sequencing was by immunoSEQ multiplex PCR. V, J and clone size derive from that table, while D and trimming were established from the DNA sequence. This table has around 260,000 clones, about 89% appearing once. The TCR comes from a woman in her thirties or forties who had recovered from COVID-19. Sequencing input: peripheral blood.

As DNA, the CDR3 is TGCGCCAGCAGCCAGGGAGGGACCGGTTGGTATGGCTACACCTTC. As protein: CASSQGGTGWYGYTF. V is TRBV4-3 and J is TRBJ1-2; tentative D call: TRBD1 (5 bases). Germline values: CDR1 LGHNA, CDR2 YSLEER. The CDR3 has 15 amino acids. The V gene lost 3 bases and the J gene lost 5 bases, with 16 bases spanning the gap.